This T cell receptor beta chain stems from a study of cytomegalovirus exposure and HLA in healthy donors. Study-level findings and limits: Most TCR sequences proved rare, with some public TCRs found in many donors. Of the V segments, some could not be distinguished, including TRBV6-2 and TRBV6-3, and were excluded.

PCR amplification relied on 60 Vbeta primers (plus 13 Jbeta primers). This table comes from immunoSEQ multiplex PCR, and its TCRdb copy is limited to in-frame clones, with some not included. There are about 210,000 clones in the sample, with less than 1% held by the top ten. There are 18 residues in the CDR3. Germline loops: CDR1 SGHNT, CDR2 YYREEE (reference sequence). V dropped 0 bases and J dropped 7; count of bases not matched to a gene: 13. As regards this clone: What it binds is unknown.

Sequencing was done on a sample of PBMCs. The clonotype was recovered from a woman in her twenties or thirties in good health and CMV-seropositive. The genes are TRBV5-4 and TRBJ2-1; TRBD2 matches 10 bases. CDR3 protein: CASSLALGMSGRANEQFF. Written as DNA, the CDR3 is TGTGCCAGCAGCTTGGCCCTGGGAATGAGCGGGAGGGCTAATGAGCAGTTCTTC. Complete variable domain (other parts from reference TRBV5-4 and TRBJ2-1): ETGVTQSPTHLIKTRGQQVTLRCSSQSGHNTVSWYQQALGQGPQFIFQYYREEENGRGNFPPRFSGLQFPNYSSELNVNALELDDSALYLCASSLALGMSGRANEQFFGPGTRLTVL.